Listed here is a single T cell receptor beta chain. Its antigen is undetermined. There are 16 residues in the CDR3. The germline V gene encodes CDR1 SGHVS and CDR2 FQNEAQ. This specimen comes from a study of CXCR3-negative and CXCR3-positive naive CD8 T cells. Points from the study as a whole: Naive cells positive for CXCR3 carried more hydrophobic TRB CDR3s than CXCR3-negative ones. Post-cryopreservation CXCR3 expression was partly diminished, and the bulk of assays employed fresh PBMCs.

The naive CD8+ gate required CD45RO-CCR7+CD27+CD95- phenotype. Via 5' RACE with UMI labels, TRB cDNA libraries were prepared. TCRdb reprocessed the 5' RACE reads and stores each CDR3 protein as one record, lacking DNA. The table for this sample gives some 130,000 distinct CDR3 sequences. Sequenced input: naive CXCR3+ CD8+ T cells from blood. The subset here: CD45RO-CCR7+CD27+CD95- naive CD8+ T cells expressing CXCR3 (TNR3+). The genes are TRBV7-8 and TRBJ2-3; TCRdb outputs TRBD2, but without DNA this stays unchecked. This receptor was taken from a human donor in good health. Some clones in this sample may be carry-over from other donors' samples. The CDR3: CASSFRQNALTDTQYF. Drawing the rest from reference TRBV7-8 and TRBJ2-3, the complete variable domain is GAGVSQSPRYKVAKRGQDVALRCDPISGHVSLFWYQQALGQGPEFLTYFQNEAQLDKSGLPSDRFFAERPEGSVSTLKIQRTQQEDSAVYLCASSFRQNALTDTQYFGPGTRLTVL.